One and the same sample provided the 26 T cell receptor beta chains below, sequenced in a study of cytomegalovirus exposure and HLA in healthy donors. This PCR relied on a set of 60 Vbeta primers and 13 Jbeta primers. Clones were read by immunoSEQ multiplex PCR, and TCRdb kept only the in-frame ones, dropping some. The profile shows 95,000 to 150,000 clones, under 85% of them singletons. Sequenced sample: PBMCs. The receptors come from a man between 18 and 29 years old in good health and CMV-seropositive.

This chain links TRBV6-5 with TRBJ1-3; 7 nucleotides align to TRBD1. The CDR3 is 13 amino acids. Germline V gene sequence: CDR1 MNHEY, CDR2 SVGAGI. Trimming cost V 6 bases and J 7 bases; bases outside gene matches: 6. The CDR3, as DNA: TGTGCCAGCAGCCCGGGACAGCCTAACACCATATATTTT. Its translation: CASSPGQPNTIYF.

The V call is TRBV18, the J call TRBJ2-1; a weak D match, TRBD1 (6 bases). Germline V CDR1 and CDR2: KGHSH, LQKENI. Trimming removed 0 bases from V and 3 bases from J, with 6 bases in between. The CDR3 is 14 residues long. The CDR3 sequence: CASSPPDSYNEQFF. As DNA, the CDR3 is TGTGCCAGCTCACCACCGGACAGCTACAATGAGCAGTTCTTC.

The sample holds a few counts of this clone. The CDR3 loop is CASSVPLAGVFLETQYF. The CDR3 nucleotides read TGTGCCAGCAGTGTGCCACTAGCGGGGGTATTTCTGGAGACCCAGTACTTC. The J gene is TRBJ2-5, the V gene TRBV6-1; 11 bases map to TRBD2. CDR1 MNHNS and CDR2 SASEGT come from the germline V gene. This CDR3 spans 17 amino acids. The J segment lost 5 bases and the V segment lost 4 bases, leaving 12 bases of the junction unmatched.

The chain carries TRBV5-4 and TRBJ1-2; D is possibly TRBD1 (6 bases). Germline CDR1 is SGHNT and CDR2 is YYREEE (reference sequence). The CDR3 length is 15 residues. V lost 4 bases, J lost 8 bases, and 21 bases lay in between. In nucleotides, the CDR3 is TGTGCCAGCAGCCCACCCGGGAAGGGGGTAGGAGGCTACACCTTC. Translating gives CASSPPGKGVGGYTF.

Only a few counts were recorded for this clone. This rearrangement joins TRBV5-4 to TRBJ1-2; D gene uncertain. Germline CDR1 reads SGHNT; CDR2 reads YYREEE (reference sequence). V lost 4 bases to trimming and J lost 7 bases, with 23 bases between them. The CDR3 loop spans 16 amino acids. CDR3 region: CASSPQRGYGYRGYTF. As DNA, the CDR3 is TGTGCCAGCAGCCCCCAGCGTGGTTACGGATATCGTGGCTACACCTTC.

This chain uses TRBV5-8 with TRBJ1-4; D remains ambiguous. CDR1 SGHTS and CDR2 YDEGEE come from the germline V gene. The CDR3 covers 15 residues. With 4 bases removed from V and 2 bases from J, the gap between germline ends came to 12 bases. For the CDR3, the DNA is TGTGCCAGCAGCATGGCGGGAGGCACTAATGAAAAACTGTTTTTT. It codes for CASSMAGGTNEKLFF.

This clone was seen only once. V and J are TRBV7-6 and TRBJ1-1, with 7 bases aligning to TRBD1. Germline V gene data show CDR1 as SGHVS and CDR2 as FNYEAQ. Trimming took 5 bases from V and 6 from J; bases not matched to a gene: 9. This CDR3 spans 14 amino acids. CDR3 DNA sequence: TGTGCCAGCAGCGCATCACAGGGGCGGGCTGAAGCTTTCTTT. Translated, it gives CASSASQGRAEAFF.

This clone appeared a few times. The gene calls are TRBV27 and TRBJ1-1; 7 bases map to TRBD1. The germline V gene encodes CDR1 MNHEY and CDR2 SMNVEV (reference sequence). The CDR3 totals 13 residues. Trimming cost V 3 bases and J 4 bases; bases outside gene matches: 2. CDR3 bases: TGTGCCAGCAGTTTGACAGGGATCACTGAAGCTTTCTTT. Translation: CASSLTGITEAFF.

This clone was seen a handful of times. The chain joins TRBV5-4 to TRBJ1-1; the match to TRBD1 covers 7 bases. Losses at the gene ends were 4 bases for V and 2 bases for J; bases not matched to a gene: 8. There are 15 residues in the CDR3. CDR1 SGHNT and CDR2 YYREEE come from the germline V gene (reference sequence). The CDR3 sequence: CASSPRDRKNTEAFF. The CDR3 coding sequence is TGTGCCAGCAGCCCCCGGGACAGAAAAAACACTGAAGCTTTCTTT.

The V gene is TRBV6-5, the J gene TRBJ1-5, with D hard to call. CDR1 and CDR2 from the germline V gene are MNHEY and SVGAGI. Trimming removed 2 bases from V and 4 bases from J, with 9 bases in between. This CDR3 comprises 14 residues. CDR3 bases: TGTGCCAGCAGTTACGGGCCGGGAAATCAGCCCCAGCATTTT. As protein: CASSYGPGNQPQHF.

This clone has just a few counts. The rearrangement joins TRBV6-4 to TRBJ1-1; D call uncertain. V was pared by 2 bases and J by 10 bases, with 14 bases between. The germline V gene has CDR1 MRHNA and CDR2 SNTAGT. This CDR3 region has 13 residues. Here the CDR3 reads CASSDRPNAGAFF. The CDR3 DNA follows: TGTGCCAGCAGTGACAGGCCGAACGCAGGAGCTTTCTTT.

CDR3 loop: CASGLLEGAFLGNEQFF. The DNA for the CDR3 is TGTGCTAGTGGTTTGCTTGAGGGGGCATTCTTAGGGAATGAGCAGTTCTTC. The chain carries TRBV12-5 and TRBJ2-1; 7 bases map to TRBD1. There are 17 residues in the CDR3. V shed 2 bases, J shed 7 bases, and the junction held 14 bases outside the gene matches. Germline assignment: CDR1 LGHNT and CDR2 FRNRAP. Combining the CDR3 with reference TRBV12-5 and TRBJ2-1 gives the whole variable domain DARVTQTPRHKVTEMGQEVTMRCQPILGHNTVFWYRQTMMQGLELLAYFRNRAPLDDSGMPKDRFSAEMPDATLATLKIQPSEPRDSAVYFCASGLLEGAFLGNEQFFGPGTRLTVL.

V and J are TRBV18 and TRBJ2-7, with D perhaps matching TRBD2 (6 bases). Trimming took 2 bases from V and 4 from J, leaving 9 bases between them. From germline, CDR1 is KGHSH and CDR2 LQKENI. The CDR3 length is 13 residues. The CDR3 DNA sequence: TGTGCCAGCTCACCAACTAGCTTTTACGAGCAGTACTTC. Its protein is CASSPTSFYEQYF.

About this clone itself: The same CDR3 can be traced to other DNA sequences in this sample. The chain is built from TRBV6-1 and TRBJ1-2; the match to TRBD1 covers 7 bases. The germline CDR1 and CDR2 sequences are MNHNS and SASEGT. CDR3 length equals 11 residues. The V and J ends lost 6 bases and 8 bases, in that order; junction bases with no gene match: 3. The CDR3 nucleotides are TGTGCCAGCAGGGTAGGGGGCGGCTACACCTTC. Its protein product is CASRVGGGYTF.

This clone was seen a handful of times. CDR3 protein: CASSQTLRQVFYGYTF. For the CDR3, the DNA is TGTGCCAGCAGCCAAACCCTAAGACAGGTCTTCTATGGCTACACCTTC. The chain couples TRBV28 to TRBJ1-2; possible D gene TRBD1, 6 bases. The V end was cut by 6 bases, the J end by 4 bases, with 21 bases between. Germline V gene data show CDR1 as MDHEN and CDR2 as SYDVKM. The CDR3 is 16 residues long.

The chain employs TRBV9 and TRBJ1-1; D call uncertain. This CDR3 is built from 20 residues. The germline CDR1 and CDR2 sequences are SGDLS and YYNGEE. V shed 0 bases and J shed 2 bases, with 26 bases lying between them. CDR3 nucleotides: TGTGCCAGCAGCGTAGCGGTGACTACCTTTACGCCCGTAGGTAACACTGAAGCTTTCTTT. The encoded protein is CASSVAVTTFTPVGNTEAFF.

The rearrangement uses TRBV15 and TRBJ2-2; D is ambiguous. The CDR3 consists of 13 residues. The V gene lost 3 bases and the J gene lost 1 base, with 3 bases spanning the gap. The V gene's germline CDR1 is LNHNV and CDR2 YYDKDF (reference sequence). CDR3 sequence reads: CATSSQNTGELFF. DNA for the CDR3: TGTGCCACCAGCAGTCAGAACACCGGGGAGCTGTTTTTT.

The chain joins TRBV27 to TRBJ1-1; 9 bases are a match to TRBD1. After removal of 0 bases from V and 1 base from J, the junction contained 3 bases not matched to a gene. CDR1 is MNHEY and CDR2 is SMNVEV in the germline V gene (reference sequence). This CDR3 spans 16 amino acids. For the CDR3, the DNA is TGTGCCAGCAGTTTATCGGGACAGGGTCGGAACACTGAAGCTTTCTTT. Its translation is CASSLSGQGRNTEAFF.

This clone was recorded a few times. This chain joins TRBV7-2 and TRBJ2-5, with TRBD2 matching 13 bases. CDR1 and CDR2 from the germline V gene are SGHTA and FQGNSA. This CDR3 is 17 amino acids long. The ends lost 4 bases at V and 0 bases at J; junction bases unmatched: 5. DNA for the CDR3: TGTGCCAGCAGCTCGCTCGGGACTAGCGGGAACCAAGAGACCCAGTACTTC. It encodes CASSSLGTSGNQETQYF.

This clone has a handful of counts. This chain connects TRBV28 to TRBJ1-1, with 7 bases aligning to TRBD1. The CDR3 is made up of 16 amino acids. Trimming cost V 4 bases and J 0 bases; bases outside gene matches: 8. Germline CDR1 MDHEN, CDR2 SYDVKM. CDR3 sequence reads: CASSSPGQNMNTEAFF. As DNA, the CDR3 is TGTGCCAGCAGTTCTCCGGGACAGAACATGAACACTGAAGCTTTCTTT.

The chain employs TRBV7-6 and TRBJ2-1; 7 bases agree with TRBD2. From germline, CDR1 is SGHVS and CDR2 FNYEAQ. The length of the CDR3 is 17 residues. V was pared by 6 bases and J by 2 bases, with 13 bases of the junction left unmatched. The CDR3, as DNA: TGTGCCAGCAGGCGGGCGGGAGCGGCGGACACCTACAATGAGCAGTTCTTC. Its protein is CASRRAGAADTYNEQFF.

This clone was counted a few times. The rearrangement joins TRBV2 to TRBJ2-2, with 9 positions matching TRBD2. The V gene's germline CDR1 is SNHLY and CDR2 FYNNEI. This CDR3 spans 16 amino acids. V shed 5 bases and J 7 bases; nucleotides not matched to a gene: 11. CDR3 in amino acids: CASSPEAGGPVGELFF. The CDR3 region has the DNA TGTGCCAGCAGTCCCGAGGCGGGGGGGCCGGTCGGGGAGCTGTTTTTT.

This clone was detected once. The gene calls are TRBV28 and TRBJ1-3; the D gene is possibly TRBD1 (6 bases). The V gene lost 2 bases and the J gene lost 0 bases, with 11 bases spanning the gap. Germline CDR1 reads MDHEN; CDR2 reads SYDVKM. The CDR3 loop spans 16 amino acids. This CDR3 reads CASSLTGQSSGNTIYF. The CDR3, as DNA: TGTGCCAGCAGTTTAACAGGGCAAAGCTCTGGAAACACCATATATTTT. The full variable domain, with the rest looked up from reference TRBV28 and TRBJ1-3, is DVKVTQSSRYLVKRTGEKVFLECVQDMDHENMFWYRQDPGLGLRLIYFSYDVKMKEKGDIPEGYSVSREKKERFSLILESASTNQTSMYLCASSLTGQSSGNTIYFGEGSWLTVV.

V gene TRBV9 combines with J gene TRBJ2-7; TRBD2 aligns across 7 bases. Trimming took 3 bases from V and 0 from J; bases not matched to a gene: 3. Germline values: CDR1 SGDLS, CDR2 YYNGEE. The CDR3 runs 14 residues. The CDR3 nucleotides read TGTGCCAGCAGCGAGGGAGGGTTCTCCTACGAGCAGTACTTC. Residues: CASSEGGFSYEQYF.

This chain uses TRBV6-1 with TRBJ1-3, with no clear D. This CDR3 spans 15 amino acids. V gave up 1 base and J gave up 0 bases, with 7 bases separating them. Germline V gene data show CDR1 as MNHNS and CDR2 as SASEGT. The CDR3 DNA follows: TGTGCCAGCAGTGAAGAGAGGTTCTCTGGAAACACCATATATTTT. Translating gives CASSEERFSGNTIYF.

This clone is a singleton in its sample. V gene TRBV7-9 combines with J gene TRBJ2-2; D ambiguous. The V gene lost 1 base and the J gene lost 7 bases, with 13 bases spanning the gap. The CDR3 has 15 residues. Germline V gene lookup returns CDR1 SEHNR and CDR2 FQNEAQ (reference sequence). CDR3 DNA: TGTGCCAGCAGCTTAGAGGTGTCCTCGGGCGGGGAGCTGTTTTTT. It translates to CASSLEVSSGGELFF.